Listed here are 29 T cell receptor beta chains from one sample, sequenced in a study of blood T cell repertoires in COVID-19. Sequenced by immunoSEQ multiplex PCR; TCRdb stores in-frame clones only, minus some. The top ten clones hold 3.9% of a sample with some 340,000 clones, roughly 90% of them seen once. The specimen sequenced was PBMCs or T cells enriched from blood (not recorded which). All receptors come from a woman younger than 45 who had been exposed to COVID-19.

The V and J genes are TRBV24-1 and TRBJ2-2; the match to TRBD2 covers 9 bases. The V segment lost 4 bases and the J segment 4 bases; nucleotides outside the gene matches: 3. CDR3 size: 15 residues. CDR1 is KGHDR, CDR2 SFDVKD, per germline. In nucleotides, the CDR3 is TGTGCCACCAGTGAACGCGGGGGGGCCACCGGGGAGCTGTTTTTT. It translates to CATSERGGATGELFF.

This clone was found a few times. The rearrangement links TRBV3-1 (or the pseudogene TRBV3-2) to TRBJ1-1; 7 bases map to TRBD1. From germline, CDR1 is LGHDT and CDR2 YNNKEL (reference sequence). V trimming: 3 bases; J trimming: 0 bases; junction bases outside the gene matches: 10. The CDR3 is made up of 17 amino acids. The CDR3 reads CASSQLRPDRLNTEAFF. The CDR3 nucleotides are TGTGCCAGCAGCCAGCTCCGCCCGGACAGGCTGAACACTGAAGCTTTCTTT.

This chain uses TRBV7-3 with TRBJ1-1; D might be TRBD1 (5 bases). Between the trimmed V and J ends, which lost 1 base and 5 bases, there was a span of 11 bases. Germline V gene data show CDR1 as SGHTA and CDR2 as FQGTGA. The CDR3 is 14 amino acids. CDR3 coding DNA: TGTGCCAGCAGCTTAATCGGAGGGGAAACTGAAGCTTTCTTT. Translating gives CASSLIGGETEAFF. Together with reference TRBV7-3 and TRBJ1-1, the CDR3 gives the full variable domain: GAGVSQTPSNKVTEKGKYVELRCDPISGHTALYWYRQSLGQGPEFLIYFQGTGAADDSGLPNDRFFAVRPEGSVSTLKIQRTERGDSAVYLCASSLIGGETEAFFGQGTRLTVV.

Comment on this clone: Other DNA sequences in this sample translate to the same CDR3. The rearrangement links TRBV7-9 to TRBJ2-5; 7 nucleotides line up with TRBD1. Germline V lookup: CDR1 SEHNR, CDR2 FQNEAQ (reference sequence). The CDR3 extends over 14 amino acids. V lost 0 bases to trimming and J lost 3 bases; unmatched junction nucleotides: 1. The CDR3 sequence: CASSLATGKETQYF. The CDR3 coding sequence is TGTGCCAGCAGCTTAGCGACAGGGAAAGAGACCCAGTACTTC.

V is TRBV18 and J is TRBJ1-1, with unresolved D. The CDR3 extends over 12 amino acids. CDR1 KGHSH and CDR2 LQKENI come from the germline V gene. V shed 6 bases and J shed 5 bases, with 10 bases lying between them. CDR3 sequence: CASSIGRTEAFF. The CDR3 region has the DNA TGTGCCAGCTCTATCGGGAGGACTGAAGCTTTCTTT.

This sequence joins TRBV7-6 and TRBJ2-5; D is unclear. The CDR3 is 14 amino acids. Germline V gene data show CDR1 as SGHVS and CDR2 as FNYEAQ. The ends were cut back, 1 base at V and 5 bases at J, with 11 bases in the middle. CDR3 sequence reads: CASSLGPIGETQYF. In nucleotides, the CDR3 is TGTGCCAGCAGCTTAGGGCCGATCGGGGAGACCCAGTACTTC.

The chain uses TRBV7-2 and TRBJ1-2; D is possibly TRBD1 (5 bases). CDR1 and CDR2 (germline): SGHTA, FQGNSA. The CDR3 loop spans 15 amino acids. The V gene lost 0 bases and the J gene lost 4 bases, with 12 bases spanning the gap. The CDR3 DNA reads TGTGCCAGCAGCTTAGCGGCGGGGGGATCCTATGGCTACACCTTC. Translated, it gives CASSLAAGGSYGYTF.

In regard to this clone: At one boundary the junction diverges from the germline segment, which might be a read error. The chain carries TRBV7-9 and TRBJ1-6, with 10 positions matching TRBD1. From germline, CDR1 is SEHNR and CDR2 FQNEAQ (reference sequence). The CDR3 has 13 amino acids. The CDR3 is CASSTPGQGPWSF. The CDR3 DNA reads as TGTGCCAGCAGCACCCCGGGACAGGGGCCTTGGAGCTTT.

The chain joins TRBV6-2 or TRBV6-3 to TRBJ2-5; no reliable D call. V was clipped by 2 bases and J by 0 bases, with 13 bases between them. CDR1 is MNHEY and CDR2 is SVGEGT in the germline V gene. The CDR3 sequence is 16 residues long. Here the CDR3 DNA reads TGTGCCAGCAGTTACAGTTCAACGAGGTACCAAGAGACCCAGTACTTC. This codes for CASSYSSTRYQETQYF.

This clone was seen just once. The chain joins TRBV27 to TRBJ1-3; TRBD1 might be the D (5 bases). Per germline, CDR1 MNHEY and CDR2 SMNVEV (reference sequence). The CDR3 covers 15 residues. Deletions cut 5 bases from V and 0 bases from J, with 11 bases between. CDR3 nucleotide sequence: TGTGCCAGCAGTCCGTCCGGGGGCTCTGGAAACACCATATATTTT. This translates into CASSPSGGSGNTIYF.

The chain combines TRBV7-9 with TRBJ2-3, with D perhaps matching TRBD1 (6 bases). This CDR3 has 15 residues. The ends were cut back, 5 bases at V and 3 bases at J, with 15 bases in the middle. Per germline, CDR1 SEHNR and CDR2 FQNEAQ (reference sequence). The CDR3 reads CASSQAHRETDTQYF. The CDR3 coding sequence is TGTGCCAGCAGCCAAGCCCACAGGGAAACAGATACGCAGTATTTT.

The CDR3: CASSPGGGLGEQYF. In nucleotides, the CDR3 is TGTGCCAGCAGCCCCGGCGGGGGCCTCGGGGAGCAGTACTTC. The chain combines TRBV3-1 (or the pseudogene TRBV3-2) with TRBJ2-7, with a tentative D call TRBD2 (7 bases). This CDR3 region has 14 residues. The germline V gene encodes CDR1 LGHDT and CDR2 YNNKEL (reference sequence). Trimming left V 4 bases short and J 7 bases short, with 17 bases between.

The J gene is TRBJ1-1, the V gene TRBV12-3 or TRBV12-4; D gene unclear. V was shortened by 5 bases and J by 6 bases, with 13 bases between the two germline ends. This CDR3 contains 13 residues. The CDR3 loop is CASSPGGKAEAFF. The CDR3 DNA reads TGTGCCAGCAGTCCGGGAGGGAAAGCTGAAGCTTTCTTT.

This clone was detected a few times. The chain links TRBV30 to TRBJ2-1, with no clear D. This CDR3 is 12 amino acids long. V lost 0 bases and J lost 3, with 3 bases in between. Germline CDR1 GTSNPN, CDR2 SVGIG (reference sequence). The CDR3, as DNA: TGTGCCTGGAGTGTACACTACAATGAGCAGTTCTTC. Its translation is CAWSVHYNEQFF.

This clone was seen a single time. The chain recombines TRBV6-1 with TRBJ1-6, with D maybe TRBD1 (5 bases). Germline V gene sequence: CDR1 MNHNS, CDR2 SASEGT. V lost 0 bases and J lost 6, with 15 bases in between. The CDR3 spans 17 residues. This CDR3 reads CASSEASRGFFNSPLHF. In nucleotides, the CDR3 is TGTGCCAGCAGTGAAGCTTCGCGGGGGTTCTTTAATTCACCCCTCCACTTT.

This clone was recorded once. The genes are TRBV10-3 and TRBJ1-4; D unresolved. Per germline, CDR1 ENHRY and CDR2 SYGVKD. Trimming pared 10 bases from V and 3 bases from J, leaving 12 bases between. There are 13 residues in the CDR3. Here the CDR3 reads CATQSGSNEKLFF. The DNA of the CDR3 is TGTGCCACCCAGTCGGGGTCTAATGAAAAACTGTTTTTT.

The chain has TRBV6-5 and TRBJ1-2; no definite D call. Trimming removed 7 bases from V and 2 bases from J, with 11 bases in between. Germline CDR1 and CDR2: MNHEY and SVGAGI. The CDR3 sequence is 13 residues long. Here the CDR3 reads CASNKAGNYGYTF. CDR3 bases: TGTGCCAGCAACAAGGCGGGGAACTATGGCTACACCTTC.

The CDR3 sequence: CASSVDKGSYEQYF. The CDR3 DNA sequence: TGTGCCAGCAGTGTGGATAAGGGGTCCTACGAGCAGTACTTC. J is TRBJ2-7 and V is TRBV2; D is perhaps TRBD1 (5 bases). Germline CDR1 SNHLY, CDR2 FYNNEI. The CDR3 totals 14 residues. The V and J ends lost 4 bases and 1 base respectively, with 11 bases between them.

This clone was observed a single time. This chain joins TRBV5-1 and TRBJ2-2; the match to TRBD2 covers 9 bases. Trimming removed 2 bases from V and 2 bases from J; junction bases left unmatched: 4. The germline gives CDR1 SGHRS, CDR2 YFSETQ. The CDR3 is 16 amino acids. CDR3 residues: CASSLGSGGNTGELFF. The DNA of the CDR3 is TGCGCCAGCAGCTTAGGTAGCGGGGGTAACACCGGGGAGCTGTTTTTT.

The DNA of the CDR3 is TGTGCCAGCAGTGATCTGGGGCTGAGAGAAAAACTGTTTTTT. This sequence encodes CASSDLGLREKLFF. The rearrangement joins TRBV6-1 to TRBJ1-4; a possible D gene is TRBD1 (5 bases). Trimming stripped 3 bases from V and 8 bases from J, with 13 bases between. This CDR3 is 14 amino acids long. In germline, CDR1 is MNHNS, CDR2 SASEGT.

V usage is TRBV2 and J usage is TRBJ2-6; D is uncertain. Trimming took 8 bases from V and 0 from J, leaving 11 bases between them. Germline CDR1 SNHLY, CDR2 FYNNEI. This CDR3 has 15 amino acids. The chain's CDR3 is CASSVISSGANVLTF. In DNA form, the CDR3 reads TGTGCCAGCTCTGTCATCAGCTCTGGGGCCAACGTCCTGACTTTC.

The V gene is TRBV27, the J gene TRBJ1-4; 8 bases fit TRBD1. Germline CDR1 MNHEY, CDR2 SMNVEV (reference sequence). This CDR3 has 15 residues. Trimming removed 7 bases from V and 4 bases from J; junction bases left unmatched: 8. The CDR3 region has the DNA TGTGCCAGCACCGCTGCCGGGACAGGTAATGAAAAACTGTTTTTT. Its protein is CASTAAGTGNEKLFF.

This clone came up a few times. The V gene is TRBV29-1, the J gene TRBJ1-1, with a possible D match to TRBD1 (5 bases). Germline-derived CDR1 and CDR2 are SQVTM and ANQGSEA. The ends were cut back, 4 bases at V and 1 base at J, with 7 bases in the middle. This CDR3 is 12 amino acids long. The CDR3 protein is CSVAQANTEAFF. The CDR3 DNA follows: TGCAGCGTTGCACAGGCGAACACTGAAGCTTTCTTT.

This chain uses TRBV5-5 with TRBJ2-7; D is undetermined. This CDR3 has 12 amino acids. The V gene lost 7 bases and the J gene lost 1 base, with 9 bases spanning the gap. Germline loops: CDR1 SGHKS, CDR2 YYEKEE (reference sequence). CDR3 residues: CASRGVSYEQYF. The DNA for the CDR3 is TGTGCCAGCCGCGGCGTGTCCTACGAGCAGTACTTC.

The chain's CDR3 is CASSGTGTGGRGAFF. CDR3 nucleotides: TGTGCCAGCAGCGGCACCGGGACAGGGGGGCGAGGAGCTTTCTTT. The rearrangement links TRBV11-2 to TRBJ1-1, with 11 bases aligning to TRBD1. The CDR3 spans 15 residues. The germline gives CDR1 SGHAT, CDR2 FQNNGV. V was clipped by 5 bases and J by 10 bases; unmatched bases: 12.

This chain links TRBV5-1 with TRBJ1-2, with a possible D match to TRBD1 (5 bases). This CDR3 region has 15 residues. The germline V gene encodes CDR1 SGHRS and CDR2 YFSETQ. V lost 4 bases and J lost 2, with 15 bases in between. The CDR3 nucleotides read TGCGCCAGCAGCCTGTCTCGCGACAGAAACTATGGCTACACCTTC. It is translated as CASSLSRDRNYGYTF.

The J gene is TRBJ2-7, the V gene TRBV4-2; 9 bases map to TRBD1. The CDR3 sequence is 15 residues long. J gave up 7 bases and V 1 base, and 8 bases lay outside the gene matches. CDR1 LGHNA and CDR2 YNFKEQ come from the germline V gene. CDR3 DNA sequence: TGTGCCAGCAGCCAAGGGGACAGGGAGCTTTCGGAGCAGTACTTC. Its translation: CASSQGDRELSEQYF.

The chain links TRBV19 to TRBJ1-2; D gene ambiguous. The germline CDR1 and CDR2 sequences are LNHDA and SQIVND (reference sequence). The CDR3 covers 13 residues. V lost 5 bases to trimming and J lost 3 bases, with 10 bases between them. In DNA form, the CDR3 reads TGTGCCAGTAGTGGAGGGTTCCACTATGGCTACACCTTC. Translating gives CASSGGFHYGYTF.

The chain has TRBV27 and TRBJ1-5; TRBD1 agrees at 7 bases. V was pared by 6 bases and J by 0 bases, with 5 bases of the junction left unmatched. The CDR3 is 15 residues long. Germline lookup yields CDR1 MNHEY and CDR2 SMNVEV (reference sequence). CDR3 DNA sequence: TGTGCCAGCAGCCGGACAGGATATAGCAATCAGCCCCAGCATTTT. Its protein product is CASSRTGYSNQPQHF.